The present TCR beta chain was sequenced within a study of shared clonotypes between healthy human individuals. The CDR3 consists of 15 residues. Looked up from germline, CDR1 is SGHRS and CDR2 is YFSETQ. V lost 4 bases, J lost 5 bases, and 8 bases stayed unmatched. The authors loaded 150 to 250 ng DNA, 28,000 or so T cell genomes, into sorted-subset replicate PCRs. Sequenced by immunoSEQ multiplex PCR; TCRdb stores in-frame clones only, minus some. The sample consists of some 900,000 clones, over 60% of them appearing once. This TCR was recovered from a man aged 18 to 29 in good health. The rearrangement uses TRBV5-1 and TRBJ2-5; 10 positions agree with TRBD1. Sequenced: memory CD4+ T cells sorted from blood. Subset reported: CD45RA-negative fraction. The CDR3 DNA follows: TGCGCCAGCAGCGAGGGACAGGGGCGGATGGAGACCCAGTACTTC. It translates to CASSEGQGRMETQYF.